A few counts support the clone carrying this T cell receptor (beta chain). With a J-beta primer mix and a sample-barcoded 5' primer, a second PCR ran about 7 to 12 cycles. TCRdb fed the 5' RACE reads into MiXCR, producing one record per CDR3 protein. Here the sample spans 1 million or so distinct CDR3 sequences, approximately 25% being singletons. CDR1 and CDR2 from the germline V gene are MDHEN and SYDVKM. Trimming left V 7 bases short and J 4 bases short, with 17 bases between. The CDR3 length is 16 residues. This record comes from a study of blood T cells in healthy people across ages. This sample also appeared in a second study, on T cells of mothers and their children.

The receptor's source is a girl aged 2-10 years in good health. The sequenced sample was blood. This rearrangement joins TRBV28 to TRBJ2-6, with D possibly TRBD1 on 6 matching bases. The CDR3 loop is CASTLGRGTGANVLTF. DNA of the CDR3: TGTGCCAGCACCCTCGGTAGGGGGACCGGGGCCAACGTCCTGACTTTC.